The entry below gives a single TCR beta chain sequence along with its context. This record comes from a study of T cells in localized non-small cell lung cancer. V lost 1 base and J 7 bases, leaving 7 bases between the germline ends. CDR1 and CDR2 (germline): LNHNV, YYDKDF (reference sequence). This CDR3 has 13 residues. Here immunoSEQ multiplex PCR was the method, and the copy in TCRdb shows in-frame clones only, minus some. The table includes 75,000 to 95,000 clones, 80% detected once. Sequenced material: PBMCs, taken before any cancer treatment. The clonotype was recovered from a man aged 40 to 75 with stage II squamous cell lung carcinoma. The V call is TRBV15, the J call TRBJ2-2; no clear D gene. This CDR3 reads CATSRVEVGELFF. DNA for the CDR3: TGTGCCACCAGCAGAGTCGAAGTCGGGGAGCTGTTTTTT.